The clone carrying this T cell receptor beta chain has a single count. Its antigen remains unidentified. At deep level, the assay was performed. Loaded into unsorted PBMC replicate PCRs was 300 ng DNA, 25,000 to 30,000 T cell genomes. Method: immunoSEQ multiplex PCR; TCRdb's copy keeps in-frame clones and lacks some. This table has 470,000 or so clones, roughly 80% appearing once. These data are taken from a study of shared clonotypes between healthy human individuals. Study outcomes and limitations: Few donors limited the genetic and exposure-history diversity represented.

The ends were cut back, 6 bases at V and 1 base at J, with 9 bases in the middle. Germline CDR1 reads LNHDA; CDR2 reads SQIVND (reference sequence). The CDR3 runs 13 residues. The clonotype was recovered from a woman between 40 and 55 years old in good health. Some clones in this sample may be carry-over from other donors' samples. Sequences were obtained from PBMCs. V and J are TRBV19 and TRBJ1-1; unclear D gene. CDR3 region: CASRTRGNTEAFF. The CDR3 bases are TGTGCCAGTAGGACGAGAGGGAACACTGAAGCTTTCTTT.